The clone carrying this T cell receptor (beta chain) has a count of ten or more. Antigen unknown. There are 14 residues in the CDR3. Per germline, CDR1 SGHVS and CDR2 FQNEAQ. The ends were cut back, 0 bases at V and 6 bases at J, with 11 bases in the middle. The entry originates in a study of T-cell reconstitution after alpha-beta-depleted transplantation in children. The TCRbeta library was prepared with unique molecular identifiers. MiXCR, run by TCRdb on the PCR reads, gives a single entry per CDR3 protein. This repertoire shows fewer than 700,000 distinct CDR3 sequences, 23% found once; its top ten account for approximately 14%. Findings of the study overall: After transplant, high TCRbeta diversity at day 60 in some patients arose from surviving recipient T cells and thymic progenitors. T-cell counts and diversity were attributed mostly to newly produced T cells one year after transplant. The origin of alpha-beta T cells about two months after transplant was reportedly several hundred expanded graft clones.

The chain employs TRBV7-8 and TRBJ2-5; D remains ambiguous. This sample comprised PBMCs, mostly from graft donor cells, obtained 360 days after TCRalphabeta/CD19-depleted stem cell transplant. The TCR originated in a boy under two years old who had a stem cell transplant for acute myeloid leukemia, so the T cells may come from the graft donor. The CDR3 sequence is CASSLAGGRKTQYF. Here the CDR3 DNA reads TGTGCCAGCAGCTTAGCAGGTGGTAGGAAGACCCAGTACTTC.